This T cell receptor beta chain is from a study of radiotherapy plus CTLA-4 blockade in lung cancer. Across the study: Patients showed objective responses in 15% to 20% of cases, and disease control was achieved by under 40%.

CTLA-4 blockade using ipilimumab, together with focal radiation, was received by patients with chemo-refractory metastatic non-small-cell lung cancer. Study-level points and caveats: Reports identified early blood T cell clone dynamics, with interferon-beta, as the best response predictor. Some TCR clones had been derived from tumors. These clones expanded in peripheral blood after radiotherapy plus ipilimumab.

Germline loops: CDR1 MNHEY, CDR2 SVGAGI. V gave up 5 bases and J gave up 7 bases, with 15 bases separating them. The CDR3 has 13 residues. Data came from immunoSEQ multiplex PCR; TCRdb stores just in-frame clones and leaves some out. The sample lists more than 30,000 clones; about 81% were seen once. Notes on this clone: Its antigen is unknown.

The source material was peripheral blood, sampled from a patient treated with radiotherapy plus ipilimumab. The receptor's source is a human donor with non-small cell lung cancer that progressed on radiotherapy plus ipilimumab. The rearrangement links TRBV6-5 to TRBJ2-7; perhaps TRBD2 as D (5 bases). This CDR3 reads CASSTQGRREQYF. The CDR3 region has the DNA TGTGCCAGCAGTACCCAAGGGAGACGGGAGCAGTACTTC.